The clone carrying this T cell receptor (beta chain) was seen only a few times. Generated by immunoSEQ multiplex PCR, the TCRdb table keeps only in-frame clones and is missing some. The data contain under 200,000 clones, roughly 80% of them singletons. This specimen comes from a study of blood T cell repertoires in COVID-19. Study at large: The United States, Italy and Spain supplied acute and convalescent COVID-19 samples.

V shed 1 base and J shed 3 bases, with 10 bases lying between them. Germline V gives CDR1 LGHNA, CDR2 YNFKEQ. This CDR3 comprises 14 residues. The V call is TRBV4-2, the J call TRBJ2-7; tentative D call: TRBD1 (6 bases). The TCR comes from a man aged 60 to 75 with acute or convalescent COVID-19. The sample taken for sequencing was peripheral blood. CDR3 nucleotide sequence: TGTGCCAGCAGCCAAGTAACAGGGTACTACGAGCAGTACTTC. This translates into CASSQVTGYYEQYF.